The 28 T cell receptor beta chains presented below share a single source sample, sequenced in a study of cytomegalovirus exposure and HLA in healthy donors. Clones were sequenced by immunoSEQ multiplex PCR, and TCRdb holds only the in-frame ones, with some missing. The sample records more than 250,000 clones, roughly 87% being singletons. The sample taken for sequencing was PBMCs. Source of these receptors: a woman aged 30 to 39 in good health and CMV-seropositive.

The rearrangement joins TRBV29-1 to TRBJ1-5; D is possibly TRBD1 (5 bases). Trimming pared 4 bases from V and 2 bases from J, leaving 15 bases between. The CDR3 sequence is 15 residues long. The germline V gene has CDR1 SQVTM and CDR2 ANQGSEA. This CDR3 is CSVGFSGEGNQPQHF. The CDR3, as DNA: TGCAGCGTTGGTTTCTCGGGGGAGGGCAATCAGCCCCAGCATTTT.

The chain uses TRBV11-1 and TRBJ2-1, with 10 bases identical to TRBD2. CDR1 and CDR2 from the germline V gene are SGHAT and FQDESV (reference sequence). J gave up 10 bases and V 5 bases, and 17 bases lay outside the gene matches. This CDR3 has 17 amino acids. The CDR3 loop reads CASSEIIAGGTTVEQFF. The CDR3, as DNA: TGTGCCAGCAGCGAAATCATAGCGGGGGGAACGACGGTAGAGCAGTTCTTC.

The J gene is TRBJ2-1, the V gene TRBV19; D gene ambiguous. CDR3 size: 14 residues. Germline lookup yields CDR1 LNHDA and CDR2 SQIVND (reference sequence). Trimming took off 0 bases at V and 2 bases at J, with 5 bases between the two ends. The CDR3, as DNA: TGTGCCAGTAGTATAGATATCCCCTACAATGAGCAGTTCTTC. Its translation: CASSIDIPYNEQFF.

The chain uses TRBV10-2 and TRBJ2-7; 8 positions match TRBD2. The V segment lost 1 base and the J segment 0 bases; nucleotides outside the gene matches: 5. CDR3 size: 16 residues. Germline V CDR1 and CDR2: WSHSY, SAAADI. Here the CDR3 DNA reads TGCGCCAGCAGTGAGTTAGCGGGGCTCATCTCCTACGAGCAGTACTTC. Protein: CASSELAGLISYEQYF.

The CDR3 nucleotides are TGCGCCAGCACCGGGGGACTCAACACCGGGGAGCTGTTTTTT. It codes for CASTGGLNTGELFF. V usage is TRBV4-3 and J usage is TRBJ2-2; D may be TRBD2 (6 bases). Per germline, CDR1 LGHNA and CDR2 YSLEER. The length of the CDR3 is 14 residues. The V and J ends lost 7 bases and 2 bases respectively, with 11 bases between them.

The rearrangement uses TRBV28 and TRBJ2-7; 11 positions agree with TRBD2. V was pared by 6 bases and J by 6 bases, with 13 bases of the junction left unmatched. This CDR3 is 16 amino acids long. Germline V lookup: CDR1 MDHEN, CDR2 SYDVKM. CDR3 region: CASSLPLAGGAGEQYF. The CDR3 coding sequence is TGTGCCAGCAGCCTACCCCTAGCGGGAGGCGCCGGCGAGCAGTACTTC.

The V gene is TRBV6-1, the J gene TRBJ2-1; 9 nucleotides match TRBD1. In germline, CDR1 is MNHNS, CDR2 SASEGT. The CDR3 is 17 residues long. Germline trimming cut 4 bases from V and 9 bases from J; bases unmatched to any gene: 16. The CDR3 sequence is CASSGTSGTGPEGEQFF. The CDR3 coding sequence is TGTGCCAGCAGTGGCACTTCCGGGACAGGGCCCGAGGGTGAGCAGTTCTTC.

This chain joins TRBV5-4 and TRBJ2-2, with D maybe TRBD2 (5 bases). V was trimmed by 4 bases and J by 3 bases, leaving 13 bases between them. The V gene's germline CDR1 is SGHNT and CDR2 YYREEE (reference sequence). The CDR3 length is 15 residues. The CDR3 loop is CASSPGGRDTGELFF. CDR3 DNA sequence: TGTGCCAGCAGCCCTGGAGGTAGGGACACCGGGGAGCTGTTTTTT.

This chain links TRBV5-1 with TRBJ2-1, with 8 bases identical to TRBD1. The ends lost 0 bases at V and 3 bases at J; junction bases unmatched: 2. CDR1 and CDR2 (germline): SGHRS, YFSETQ. The CDR3 runs to 15 residues. The CDR3 nucleotides are TGCGCCAGCAGCTTGGAACAGGGGGTCTACAATGAGCAGTTCTTC. Residues: CASSLEQGVYNEQFF.

V is TRBV27 and J is TRBJ2-7, with a possible D match to TRBD2 (6 bases). This CDR3 is 13 amino acids long. The germline CDR1 and CDR2 sequences are MNHEY and SMNVEV (reference sequence). Between the trimmed V and J ends, which lost 9 bases and 2 bases, there was a span of 14 bases. DNA of the CDR3: TGTGCCAGTGCCCGGGACTCTCCCTACGAGCAGTACTTC. This encodes CASARDSPYEQYF.

The V gene is TRBV2, the J gene TRBJ1-2; D may be TRBD1 (5 bases). This CDR3 is 14 amino acids long. CDR1 SNHLY and CDR2 FYNNEI come from the germline V gene. Trimming took off 9 bases at V and 5 bases at J, with 19 bases between the two ends. DNA for the CDR3: TGTGCCAGTTGCCCGCGGCAGGGATTTTATGGCTACACCTTC. Translated, it gives CASCPRQGFYGYTF.

The chain combines TRBV10-2 with TRBJ2-7, with 11 bases lining up with TRBD2. The CDR3 is made up of 16 amino acids. Germline lookup yields CDR1 WSHSY and CDR2 SAAADI. V trimming: 0 bases; J trimming: 6 bases; junction bases outside the gene matches: 7. The CDR3, as DNA: TGCGCCAGCAGTGAGTCGATGCTAGCGGGAGGACCCGAGCAGTACTTC. Protein sequence: CASSESMLAGGPEQYF.

The chain combines TRBV2 with TRBJ2-1, with 9 bases matching TRBD1. Germline CDR1 SNHLY, CDR2 FYNNEI. The CDR3 totals 15 residues. V shed 6 bases, J shed 5 bases, and the junction held 8 bases outside the gene matches. CDR3 protein: CASSGTGTRNNEQFF. CDR3 in DNA: TGTGCCAGCAGCGGGACAGGGACACGGAACAATGAGCAGTTCTTC.

The chain is built from TRBV10-3 and TRBJ1-1, with D tentatively TRBD1 (6 bases). Germline assignment: CDR1 ENHRY and CDR2 SYGVKD. V lost 7 bases and J 4 bases, leaving 10 bases between the germline ends. This CDR3 is 12 amino acids long. The CDR3, as DNA: TGTGCCATCAACCAAGGGGGCACTGAAGCTTTCTTT. Translation: CAINQGGTEAFF.

The genes are TRBV18 and TRBJ2-5; 8 bases agree with TRBD2. The CDR3 spans 14 residues. Trimming cost V 6 bases and J 1 base; bases outside gene matches: 4. Germline V gene sequence: CDR1 KGHSH, CDR2 LQKENI. The DNA of the CDR3 is TGTGCCAGCTCCCTCACTAGCGGCCAAGAGACCCAGTACTTC. Translation gives CASSLTSGQETQYF.

V and J are TRBV6-6 and TRBJ2-7; TRBD1 might be the D (6 bases). The germline V and J ends were trimmed by 2 bases and 4 bases, with 15 bases remaining between them. There are 15 residues in the CDR3. The germline V gene encodes CDR1 MNHNY and CDR2 SVGAGI (reference sequence). CDR3 in amino acids: CASSYDREGVYEQYF. The CDR3 coding sequence is TGTGCCAGCAGTTACGACAGAGAGGGGGTATACGAGCAGTACTTC.

The chain recombines TRBV30 with TRBJ1-1; D uncertain. Per germline, CDR1 GTSNPN and CDR2 SVGIG (reference sequence). Trimming took off 5 bases at V and 2 bases at J, with 18 bases between the two ends. The CDR3 has 15 amino acids. The CDR3: CAWGVGFGRNTEAFF. In DNA, the CDR3 is TGTGCCTGGGGAGTGGGCTTTGGCCGAAACACTGAAGCTTTCTTT. The full variable domain, with the rest looked up from reference TRBV30 and TRBJ1-1, is SQTIHQWPATLVQPVGSPLSLECTVEGTSNPNLYWYRQAAGRGLQLLFYSVGIGQISSEVPQNLSASRPQDRQFILSSKKLLLSDSGFYLCAWGVGFGRNTEAFFGQGTRLTVV.

J is TRBJ2-7 and V is TRBV15, with D perhaps matching TRBD1 (5 bases). Trimming pared 1 base from V and 5 bases from J, leaving 9 bases between. The CDR3 consists of 13 residues. Germline CDR1 and CDR2: LNHNV and YYDKDF (reference sequence). The CDR3 DNA reads TGTGCCACCAGCAGAGCAGGGTCGGACGAGCAGTACTTC. Its translation: CATSRAGSDEQYF.

This clone was recorded a few times. CDR3 sequence (DNA): TGTGCCAGCAGCTTAAGGCCAGCCCTCTATGGCTACACCTTC. Translation: CASSLRPALYGYTF. The gene calls are TRBV7-9 and TRBJ1-2; no firm D call. Per the germline V gene, CDR1 is SEHNR and CDR2 is FQNEAQ (reference sequence). The CDR3 extends over 14 amino acids. Trimming took off 2 bases at V and 4 bases at J, with 11 bases between the two ends.

The chain has TRBV28 and TRBJ1-5, with 7 bases aligning to TRBD1. This CDR3 comprises 15 residues. Trimming cost V 7 bases and J 2 bases; bases outside gene matches: 8. Germline loops: CDR1 MDHEN, CDR2 SYDVKM. The CDR3 here is CASIEGARGNQPQHF. CDR3 DNA sequence: TGTGCCAGCATCGAGGGGGCGCGGGGCAATCAGCCCCAGCATTTT.

The rearrangement joins TRBV14 to TRBJ1-4; the D gene is possibly TRBD1 (5 bases). Trimming removed 0 bases at V and 0 bases at J, with 8 bases between. This CDR3 has 16 residues. Looked up from germline, CDR1 is SGHDN and CDR2 is FVKESK. The CDR3 sequence: CASSQDRRATNEKLFF. In DNA, the CDR3 is TGTGCCAGCAGCCAAGATCGCAGGGCAACTAATGAAAAACTGTTTTTT.

This chain links TRBV5-1 with TRBJ1-5, with D possibly TRBD1 on 5 matching bases. The germline gives CDR1 SGHRS, CDR2 YFSETQ. V lost 4 bases to trimming and J lost 9 bases, with 17 bases between them. This CDR3 is built from 14 residues. The CDR3 bases are TGCGCCAGCAGCCCTACAGGTAGGGATGGGCCCCAGCATTTT. Its translation: CASSPTGRDGPQHF.

This chain uses TRBV7-2 with TRBJ1-1, with 8 bases matching TRBD1. The V gene end was trimmed by 5 bases and the J gene end by 5 bases; junction bases not matched to a gene: 7. This CDR3 has 14 amino acids. The germline CDR1 and CDR2 sequences are SGHTA and FQGNSA. The CDR3 DNA is TGTGCCAGCAGCCCAGACAGGGGAGGGACTGAAGCTTTCTTT. This codes for CASSPDRGGTEAFF. The complete variable domain, with remaining parts taken from reference TRBV7-2 and TRBJ1-1, reads GAGVSQSPSNKVTEKGKDVELRCDPISGHTALYWYRQSLGQGLEFLIYFQGNSAPDKSGLPSDRFSAERTGGSVSTLTIQRTQQEDSAVYLCASSPDRGGTEAFFGQGTRLTVV.

This clone was counted a few times. The chain uses TRBV5-5 and TRBJ1-6, with 8 bases that match TRBD1. Looked up from germline, CDR1 is SGHKS and CDR2 is YYEKEE (reference sequence). J was trimmed by 13 bases and V by 1 base; bases with no gene match: 7. This CDR3 contains 14 residues. CDR3 DNA: TGTGCCAGCAGCTTGCCGGGACAGGTCTCTCCCCTCCACTTT. This sequence encodes CASSLPGQVSPLHF.

Only a few counts were recorded for this clone. CDR3 loop: CATSRDRGLEQYF. CDR3 nucleotides: TGTGCCACCAGCAGAGATCGGGGGCTCGAGCAGTACTTC. This sequence joins TRBV15 and TRBJ2-7; D assignment may be TRBD1 or TRBD2 (6 bases each). V was shortened by 0 bases and J by 6 bases, with 9 bases between the two germline ends. Germline assignment: CDR1 LNHNV and CDR2 YYDKDF (reference sequence). This CDR3 spans 13 amino acids.

This clone is a singleton in its sample. The V call is TRBV19, the J call TRBJ1-5; 9 bases fit TRBD1. Per the germline V gene, CDR1 is LNHDA and CDR2 is SQIVND (reference sequence). V was pared by 4 bases and J by 0 bases, with 4 bases of the junction left unmatched. This CDR3 spans 16 amino acids. CDR3 protein: CASSSGTGNSNQPQHF. The CDR3, as DNA: TGTGCCAGTAGTAGCGGGACAGGGAATAGCAATCAGCCCCAGCATTTT.

This chain uses TRBV27 with TRBJ1-1, with TRBD1 matching 11 bases. The germline V gene has CDR1 MNHEY and CDR2 SMNVEV (reference sequence). With 7 bases clipped from V and 0 bases from J, the junction kept 13 bases outside the gene matches. This CDR3 is 18 amino acids long. CDR3 region: CASKDRGRGLILNTEAFF. CDR3 DNA sequence: TGTGCCAGCAAGGACAGGGGGCGGGGACTTATTTTGAACACTGAAGCTTTCTTT.

The V call is TRBV6-1, the J call TRBJ1-2; a possible D gene is TRBD1 (5 bases). This CDR3 region has 11 residues. The germline V and J ends were trimmed by 7 bases and 4 bases, with 7 bases remaining between them. Germline lookup yields CDR1 MNHNS and CDR2 SASEGT. The CDR3 region has the DNA TGTGCCAGCACCGACAGCTATGGCTACACCTTC. It encodes CASTDSYGYTF.